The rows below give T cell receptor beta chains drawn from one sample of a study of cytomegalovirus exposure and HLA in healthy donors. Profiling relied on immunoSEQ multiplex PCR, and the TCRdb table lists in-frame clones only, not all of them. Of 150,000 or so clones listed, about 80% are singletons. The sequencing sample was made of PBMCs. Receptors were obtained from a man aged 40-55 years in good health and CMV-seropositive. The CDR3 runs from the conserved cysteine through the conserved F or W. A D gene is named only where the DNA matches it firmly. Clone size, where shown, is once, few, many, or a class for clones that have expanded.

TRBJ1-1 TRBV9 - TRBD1 TGTGCCAGCAGCGTAGGCCGTACAGGGGACACTGAAGCTTTCTTT CASSVGRTGDTEAFF
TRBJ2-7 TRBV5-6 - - TGTGCCAGCAGCCCGACACCTACTTACGAGCAGTACTTC CASSPTPTYEQYF
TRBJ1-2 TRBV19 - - TGTGCCAGTAGTCACGGTGGGGAGAAAGCGGGCTATGGCTACACCTTC CASSHGGEKAGYGYTF
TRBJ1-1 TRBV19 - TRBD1 TGTGCCAGTAGTATCATGGCAGGGGGGAACACTGAAGCTTTCTTT CASSIMAGGNTEAFF
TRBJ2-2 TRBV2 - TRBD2 TGTGCCAGCAGTAGTTGGCTAGCGGTGACTAACGCGAACACCGGGGAGCTGTTTTTT CASSSWLAVTNANTGELFF
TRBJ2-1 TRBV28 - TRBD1 TGTGCCAGCAGCCTAGGCAGGGGGCGGAACAATGAGCAGTTCTTC CASSLGRGRNNEQFF
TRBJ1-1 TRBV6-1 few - TGTGCCAGCAGTGTAATCGGGAACACTGAAGCTTTCTTT CASSVIGNTEAFF
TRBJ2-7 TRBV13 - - TGTGCCAGCAGCTTAGGGCCTTCCGGCGAGCAGTACTTC CASSLGPSGEQYF
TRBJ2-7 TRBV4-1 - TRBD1 TGCGCCAGCAGCCAAGTGGGGACAGGACATTACGAGCAGTACTTC CASSQVGTGHYEQYF
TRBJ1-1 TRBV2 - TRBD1 TGTGCCACTCAGGGGGACACTGAAGCTTTCTTT CATQGDTEAFF
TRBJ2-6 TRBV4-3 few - TGCGCCAGCAGCCAAGATTGGTCGAGCTCTGGGGCCAACGTCCTGACTTTC CASSQDWSSSGANVLTF
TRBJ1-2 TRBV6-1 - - TGTGCCAGCAGTGAAGCGGCTGGACTGGCACACTATGGCTACACCTTC CASSEAAGLAHYGYTF
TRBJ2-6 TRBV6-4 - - TGTGCCAGCAGTACGAGCTCTGGGGCCAACGTCCTGACTTTC CASSTSSGANVLTF
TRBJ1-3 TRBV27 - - TGTGCCAGCAGCACGATAGGGGGTCGTGGAAACACCATATATTTT CASSTIGGRGNTIYF
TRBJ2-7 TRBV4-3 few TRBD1 TGCGCCAGCAGCCAAGATCGGGGGACAGGGACCTACGAGCAGTACTTC CASSQDRGTGTYEQYF
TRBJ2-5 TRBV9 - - TGTGCCAGCAGCGTAGAGGGGACTTCTGAAGAGACCCAGTACTTC CASSVEGTSEETQYF
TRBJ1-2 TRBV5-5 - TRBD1 TGTGCCAGCAGCCCAACGGGACAGGGGGACTATGGCTACACCTTC CASSPTGQGDYGYTF
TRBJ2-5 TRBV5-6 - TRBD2 TGTGCCAGCAGCTTCAAGCGGGAGGGGAGAGGCGAGACCCAGTACTTC CASSFKREGRGETQYF
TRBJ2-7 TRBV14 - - TGTGCCAGCAGCCCGCACGGGAGCTCCTACGAGCAGTACTTC CASSPHGSSYEQYF
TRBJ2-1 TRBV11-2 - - TGTGCCAGCAGCTTGTTACTAGCAGCTGAGCAGTTCTTC CASSLLLAAEQFF
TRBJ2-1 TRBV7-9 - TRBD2 TGTGCCAGCAGCTTATTGAGCGGGAGGGGGTATGAGCAGTTCTTC CASSLLSGRGYEQFF
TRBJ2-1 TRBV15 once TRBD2 TGTGCCACCAGCAGAGATCGGGGAGGGTACAATGAGCAGTTCTTC CATSRDRGGYNEQFF
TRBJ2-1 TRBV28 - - TGTGCCAGCAGTTTATGGGGGAGTATGGCCAATGAGCAGTTCTTC CASSLWGSMANEQFF
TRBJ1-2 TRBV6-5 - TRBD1 TGTGCCAGCAGGATGACAGGGAACTATGGCTACACCTTC CASRMTGNYGYTF
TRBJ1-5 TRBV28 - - TGTGCCAGCAGTTTGTCGGGGGGCAACAATCAGCCCCAGCATTTT CASSLSGGNNQPQHF
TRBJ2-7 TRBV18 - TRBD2 TGTGCCAGCTCCCTCAGCCGCGGGAGCGCCCGCGAGCAGTACTTC CASSLSRGSAREQYF
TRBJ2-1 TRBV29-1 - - TGCAGCGTTGATCCCCTAGGAAATGAGCAGTTCTTC CSVDPLGNEQFF
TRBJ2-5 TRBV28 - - TGTGCCAGCAGTCCATCTATGAACCCGAAGCCAGGGACCCAGTACTTC CASSPSMNPKPGTQYF
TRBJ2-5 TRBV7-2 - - TGTGCCAGCAGCTTAGTAGGCTCGGGGACCCAGTACTTC CASSLVGSGTQYF
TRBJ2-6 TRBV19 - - TGTGCCGGATCACAGGGCTCTGGGGCCAACGTCCTGACTTTC CAGSQGSGANVLTF
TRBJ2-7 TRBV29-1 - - TGCAGCGTAGTGGACATGAGGCTCTACGAGCAGTACTTC CSVVDMRLYEQYF
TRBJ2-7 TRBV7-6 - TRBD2 TGTGCCAGCAGCTTAGTGGCGGGAGGAAACTACGAGCAGTACTTC CASSLVAGGNYEQYF
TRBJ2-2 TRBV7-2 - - TGTGCCAGCAGCTTAGCAGGGGGGGACACCGGGGAGCTGTTTTTT CASSLAGGDTGELFF
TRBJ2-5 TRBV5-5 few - TGTGCCAGCAGCTGGACTTCCTTGGAGACCCAGTACTTC CASSWTSLETQYF
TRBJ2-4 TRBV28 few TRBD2 TGTGCCAGCAGTATAGCGGGAGCAGCCAAAAACATTCAGTACTTC CASSIAGAAKNIQYF
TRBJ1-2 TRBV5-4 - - TGTGCCAGCAGCTTGAGTCTGCCCTCGGGCTATGGCTACACCTTC CASSLSLPSGYGYTF
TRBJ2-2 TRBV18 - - TGTGCCAGCTCGTCGAGTAGACCGCACCCGGGCACCGGGGAGCTGTTTTTT CASSSSRPHPGTGELFF
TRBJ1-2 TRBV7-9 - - TGTGCCAGCAGCTTAGACAGGGTTGGCTACACCTTC CASSLDRVGYTF
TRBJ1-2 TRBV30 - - TGTGCCTGGAGTGTACAAGGGGGGGGTGGCTACACCTTC CAWSVQGGGGYTF
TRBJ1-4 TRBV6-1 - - TGTGCCAGCAGGAAGAGACAGGCGGATAATGAAAAACTGTTTTTT CASRKRQADNEKLFF
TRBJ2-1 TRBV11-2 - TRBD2 TGTGCCAGCAGCTCCGGGACTAGAGTCGGCAATGAGCAGTTCTTC CASSSGTRVGNEQFF
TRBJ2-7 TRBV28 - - TGTGCCAGCATCTCCAGGGGCGGGAGCGTATACGAGCAGTACTTC CASISRGGSVYEQYF
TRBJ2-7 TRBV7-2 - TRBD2 TGTGCCAGCAGCTTAGCGCGGGGCGGGAGGGCCTCCGAGCAGTACTTC CASSLARGGRASEQYF
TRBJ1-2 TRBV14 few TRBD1 TGTGCCAGCAGCCTTGGACAGGCCCGCGGCGGCTACACCTTC CASSLGQARGGYTF
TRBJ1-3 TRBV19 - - TGTGCCAGTAATTCGGGGGTCTCTGGAAACACCATATATTTT CASNSGVSGNTIYF
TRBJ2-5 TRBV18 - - TGTGCCAGCTCACCAGACTGGACCCAGTACTTC CASSPDWTQYF
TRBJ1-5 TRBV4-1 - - TGCGCCAGCAGCAGGGGTTATAGCAATCAGCCCCAGCATTTT CASSRGYSNQPQHF
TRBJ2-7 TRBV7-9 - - TGTTCCAGCAGCCGGGAGTGGGAGCAGTACTTC CSSSREWEQYF
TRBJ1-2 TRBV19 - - TGTGCCAGTACTGTCGACATCGGCTATGGCTACACCTTC CASTVDIGYGYTF
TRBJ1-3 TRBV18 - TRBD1 TGTGCCAGCTCACCCCAGGGACAGACCACTGGAAACACCATATATTTT CASSPQGQTTGNTIYF
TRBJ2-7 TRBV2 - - TGTGCCAGCAGGGGGGCTAGCGGCCTACCCTACTACGAGCAGTACTTC CASRGASGLPYYEQYF
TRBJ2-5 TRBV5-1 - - TGCGCCAGCAGCCTACAGGGGGGGCAAGAGACCCAGTACTTC CASSLQGGQETQYF
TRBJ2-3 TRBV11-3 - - TGTGCCAGCAGCTTAGGAGGGACTCGAGGAGATACGCAGTATTTT CASSLGGTRGDTQYF
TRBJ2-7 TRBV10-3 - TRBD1 TGTGCCATCGGGTGGGACAGGGGGTCCTACGAGCAGTACTTC CAIGWDRGSYEQYF
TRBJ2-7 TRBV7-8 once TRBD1 TGTGCCAGCAGCTTCGACAGGGACTACGAGCAGTACTTC CASSFDRDYEQYF
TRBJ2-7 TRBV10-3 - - TGTGCCATCAGTAGTGGCTCTCCCTACGAGCAGTACTTC CAISSGSPYEQYF
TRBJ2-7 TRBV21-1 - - TGTGCCAGCAGCAAATCGCAGCGTACCACAGGGGTAAACTCCTACGAGCAGTACTTC CASSKSQRTTGVNSYEQYF
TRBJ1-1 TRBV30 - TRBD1 TGTGCCTGGGGAACTTTTACAGGGGGCTCGAATGAAGCTTTCTTT CAWGTFTGGSNEAFF
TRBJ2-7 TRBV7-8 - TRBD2 TGTGCCAGCAGCGGGACGGTACTAGCGGGAGCCTACGAGCAGTACTTC CASSGTVLAGAYEQYF